Each of the 4 T cell receptor beta chains below was sequenced from the same sample in a study of T cells in tuberculosis. Profiling relied on immunoSEQ multiplex PCR, and the TCRdb table lists in-frame clones only, not all of them. The profile shows some 25,000 clones, 95% of them singletons. The specimen was PBMCs. Receptors originate from a donor aged 5 to 30 with latent tuberculosis or without tuberculosis infection.

The chain joins TRBV25-1 to TRBJ2-7, with 7 bases lining up with TRBD2. Trimming at V came to 9 bases and at J to 5 bases, leaving 4 bases not matched to a gene. This CDR3 is 11 amino acids long. The germline gives CDR1 MGHDK, CDR2 SYGVNS. CDR3 protein: CARGGRDEQYF. The CDR3 coding sequence is TGTGCCAGGGGGGGGAGGGACGAGCAGTACTTC.

This clone is a singleton in its sample. The gene calls are TRBV12-5 and TRBJ1-3; 7 positions agree with TRBD1. J lost 6 bases, V lost 0 bases, and 8 bases had no gene match. The germline V gene encodes CDR1 LGHNT and CDR2 FRNRAP. The CDR3 spans 16 residues. CDR3 loop: CASGLVYDRAVNTIYF. The DNA for the CDR3 is TGTGCTAGTGGTTTGGTGTATGACAGGGCTGTAAACACCATATATTTT.

The chain uses TRBV30 and TRBJ1-5, with D maybe TRBD1 (6 bases). Germline loops: CDR1 GTSNPN, CDR2 SVGIG (reference sequence). The CDR3 totals 13 residues. V was shortened by 1 base and J by 7 bases, with 11 bases between the two germline ends. The CDR3 DNA follows: TGTGCCTGGAGTGGAACAGGGCAACAGCCCCAGCATTTT. Translated, it gives CAWSGTGQQPQHF.

The V gene is TRBV11-1, the J gene TRBJ2-5; maybe TRBD1 (5 bases). V lost 5 bases and J 7 bases, leaving 17 bases between the germline ends. The length of the CDR3 is 14 residues. Germline V gene lookup returns CDR1 SGHAT and CDR2 FQDESV (reference sequence). CDR3 sequence (DNA): TGTGCCAGCAGCGCCACAACAGGATTGGGGACCCAGTACTTC. It encodes CASSATTGLGTQYF.